Detailed here is one T cell receptor beta chain. Its antigen is still unknown. V was cut by 0 bases and J by 7 bases, with 15 bases left in between. The length of the CDR3 is 15 residues. Germline CDR1 and CDR2: GTSNPN and SVGIG (reference sequence). Reverse transcription of extracted RNA yielded cDNA, which provided the sequencing template. Clones were read by immunoSEQ multiplex PCR, and TCRdb kept only the in-frame ones, dropping some. Of around 160,000 clones in the sample, around 86% were seen once. These data originate in a study of CD8+ T cells in alopecia areata. Study results and caveats: Mouse data revealed clearer TCR sharing than patient data did, a gap possibly tied to HLA.

Source: CD8+ T cells sorted from blood, taken at week 0. The chain employs TRBV30 and TRBJ2-2; D call uncertain. The clonotype originates from a human donor with alopecia areata. Here the CDR3 reads CAWSVGHSGGGELFF. The DNA of the CDR3 is TGTGCCTGGAGTGTAGGTCACTCAGGCGGCGGGGAGCTGTTTTTT.